This record covers a single T cell receptor beta chain. Its antigen is currently unknown. This specimen comes from a study of T cell responses to AZD1222 COVID-19 vaccine. Study-level points and caveats: With two AZD1222 doses given, Spike-specific TCR breadth and depth both rose. A mostly white British donor set with more females was recruited, and clonal diversity was possibly underestimated. Vaccine-associated CD4 TCRs ranged over spike, dominating at 160-218 and 743-854. It was only after the peak T cell response that any repertoires were sampled.

Generated by immunoSEQ multiplex PCR, the TCRdb table keeps only in-frame clones and is missing some. The profile covers approximately 150,000 clones, with 90% to 95% appearing a single time and 4.4% taken by the ten largest. This material consisted of peripheral blood, taken on day 0 of MenACWY control vaccination. The receptor was isolated from an adult in good health.

The CDR3 loop is CAWSADIYEQYF. DNA for the CDR3: TGTGCCTGGAGTGCCGACATCTACGAGCAGTACTTC. The chain uses TRBV30 and TRBJ2-7, with D uncertain. There are 12 residues in the CDR3. CDR1 and CDR2 from the germline V gene are GTSNPN and SVGIG (reference sequence). V was pared by 1 base and J by 3 bases, with 7 bases between.